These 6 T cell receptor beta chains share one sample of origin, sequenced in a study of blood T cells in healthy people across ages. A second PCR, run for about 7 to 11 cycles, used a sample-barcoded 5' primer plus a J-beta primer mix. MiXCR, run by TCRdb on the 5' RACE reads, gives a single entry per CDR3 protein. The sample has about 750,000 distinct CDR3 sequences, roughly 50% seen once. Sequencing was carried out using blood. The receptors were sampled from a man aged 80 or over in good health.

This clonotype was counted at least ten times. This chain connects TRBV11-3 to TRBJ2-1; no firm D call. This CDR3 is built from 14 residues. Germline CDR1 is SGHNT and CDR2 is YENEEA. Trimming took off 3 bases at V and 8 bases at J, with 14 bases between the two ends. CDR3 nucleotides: TGTGCCAGCAGCTTGGGAAGTATTGGCGATGAGCAGTTCTTC. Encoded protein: CASSLGSIGDEQFF.

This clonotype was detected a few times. Here the CDR3 DNA reads TGCGCCAGCAGCTTGGCCGGAGGGGAAATCTATGGCTACACCTTC. It codes for CASSLAGGEIYGYTF. The chain is built from TRBV5-1 and TRBJ1-2; D perhaps matches TRBD1 (5 bases). V was trimmed by 0 bases and J by 4 bases, leaving 13 bases between them. This CDR3 region has 15 residues. The V gene's germline CDR1 is SGHRS and CDR2 YFSETQ.

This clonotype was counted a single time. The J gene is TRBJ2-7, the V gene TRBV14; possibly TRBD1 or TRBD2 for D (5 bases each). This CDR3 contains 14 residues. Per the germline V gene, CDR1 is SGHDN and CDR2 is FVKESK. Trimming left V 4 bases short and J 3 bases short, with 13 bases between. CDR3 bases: TGTGCCAGCAGCCGATTTCGGGGCTTCTACGAGCAGTACTTC. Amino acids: CASSRFRGFYEQYF.

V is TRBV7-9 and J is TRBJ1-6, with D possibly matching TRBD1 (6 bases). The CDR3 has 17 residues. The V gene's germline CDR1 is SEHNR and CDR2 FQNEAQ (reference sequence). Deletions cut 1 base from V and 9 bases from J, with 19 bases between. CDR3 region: CASSLGDDGGRRSPLHF. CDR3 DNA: TGTGCCAGCAGCTTAGGGGATGATGGGGGGCGACGTTCACCCCTCCACTTT.

The CDR3 loop reads CASSPTHNYGYTF. The DNA of the CDR3 is TGTGCCAGCAGCCCCACCCATAACTATGGCTACACCTTC. The genes are TRBV12-3 or TRBV12-4 and TRBJ1-2, with D hard to call. Trimming took 6 bases from V and 1 from J, leaving 9 bases between them. This CDR3 spans 13 amino acids.

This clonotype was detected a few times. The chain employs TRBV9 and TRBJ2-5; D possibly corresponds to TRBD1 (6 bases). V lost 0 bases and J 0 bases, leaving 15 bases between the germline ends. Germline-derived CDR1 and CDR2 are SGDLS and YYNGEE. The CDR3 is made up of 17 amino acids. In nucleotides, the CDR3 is TGTGCCAGCAGCGTAGATACAGGGTCTAGGTACCAAGAGACCCAGTACTTC. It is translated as CASSVDTGSRYQETQYF. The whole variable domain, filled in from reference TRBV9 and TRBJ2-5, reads DSGVTQTPKHLITATGQRVTLRCSPRSGDLSVYWYQQSLDQGLQFLIQYYNGEERAKGNILERFSAQQFPDLHSELNLSSLELGDSALYFCASSVDTGSRYQETQYFGPGTRLLVL.